This T cell receptor (beta chain) comes out of a study of T cell responses to AZD1222 COVID-19 vaccine. Study-level background: Analyses pooled second doses at about 4 or about 12 weeks. General observations from the study: Reportedly, nearly half the spike-specific TCRs target unmutated variant regions. Researchers took repertoire samples only after the peak T cell response had come.

Assay: immunoSEQ multiplex PCR; the TCRdb copy retains only in-frame clones and omits some. The data show 150,000 to 200,000 clones, with around 94% seen just once and about 0.64% held by the top ten. From germline, CDR1 is SGHNT and CDR2 YYREEE (reference sequence). The CDR3 is made up of 15 amino acids. Trimming took off 4 bases at V and 7 bases at J, with 15 bases between the two ends. Notes on this clone: Its target is not known.

This clonotype originated in an adult in good health. The chain joins TRBV5-4 to TRBJ1-6; weak D call: TRBD1 (5 bases). Source: peripheral blood, taken on day 0 of AZD1222 vaccination. The CDR3 is CASSPRRDPNSPLHF. The CDR3 nucleotides are TGTGCCAGCAGCCCAAGGAGGGACCCGAATTCACCCCTCCACTTT.